The 9 T cell receptor beta chains given below trace back to one sample, sequenced in a study of T-cell reconstitution after alpha-beta-depleted transplantation in children. Library preparation (for TCRbeta) was performed with unique molecular identifiers. MiXCR, run by TCRdb on the PCR reads, gives a single entry per CDR3 protein. The sample yields 6,500 to 9,000 distinct CDR3 sequences, 30% seen once. The sample in question was peripheral blood, obtained 60 days after TCRalphabeta/CD19-depleted stem cell transplant. The origin of the receptors is a boy under three years old who had a stem cell transplant for SCID, so the T cells may come from the graft donor.

In its sample, this clonotype ranks as medium-sized. The V call is TRBV7-9, the J call TRBJ2-1; 7 bases map to TRBD2. Trimming cost V 2 bases and J 4 bases; bases outside gene matches: 11. CDR1 and CDR2 (germline): SEHNR, FQNEAQ (reference sequence). The CDR3 extends over 17 amino acids. The CDR3 DNA sequence: TGTGCCAGCAGCTTAAATACGGGGGGTCCCGGGTACAATGAGCAGTTCTTC. Protein sequence: CASSLNTGGPGYNEQFF.

This clonotype appeared many times. The chain carries TRBV7-3 and TRBJ2-1; 13 positions match TRBD2. The ends lost 5 bases at V and 4 bases at J; junction bases unmatched: 5. This CDR3 contains 16 residues. CDR1 is SGHTA and CDR2 is FQGTGA in the germline V gene. The CDR3 protein is CASSAGTSGTYNEQFF. In DNA form, the CDR3 reads TGTGCCAGCAGCGCCGGGACTAGCGGGACATACAATGAGCAGTTCTTC.

This clonotype was found many times. The chain combines TRBV6-5 with TRBJ2-5; D is unresolved. Between the trimmed V and J ends, which lost 7 bases and 9 bases, there was a span of 15 bases. There are 12 residues in the CDR3. Germline lookup yields CDR1 MNHEY and CDR2 SVGAGI. The CDR3 loop is CASTPKWGSQYF. CDR3 nucleotide sequence: TGTGCCAGCACTCCCAAGTGGGGATCCCAGTACTTC.

By proportion, this clonotype is medium-sized. The gene calls are TRBV2 and TRBJ1-5, with D unresolved. The CDR3 contains 12 residues. Trimming stripped 0 bases from V and 15 bases from J, with 12 bases between. Germline CDR1 is SNHLY and CDR2 is FYNNEI. The CDR3 nucleotides read TGTGCCAGCAGTGAAGCCGGCCCAAAGGCGCATTTT. Translation: CASSEAGPKAHF.

This clonotype rates as medium-sized (0.01 to 0.1%). The rearrangement joins TRBV12-3 or TRBV12-4 to TRBJ2-7; TRBD1 or TRBD2 may be the D gene (5 bases each). There are 18 residues in the CDR3. Between the trimmed V and J ends, which lost 5 bases and 1 base, there was a span of 24 bases. This CDR3 is CASSPWVVRDRPSYEQYF. The DNA for the CDR3 is TGTGCCAGCAGTCCTTGGGTCGTCAGGGACCGACCTTCCTACGAGCAGTACTTC.

The gene calls are TRBV5-6 and TRBJ2-1; D is perhaps TRBD1 (6 bases). V was pared by 4 bases and J by 4 bases, with 18 bases between. This CDR3 comprises 16 residues. Germline V gives CDR1 SGHDT, CDR2 YYEEEE. CDR3 in DNA: TGTGCCAGCAGCATAACCGGGACATCTTTTTACAATGAGCAGTTCTTC. Translated: CASSITGTSFYNEQFF. The full variable domain, with the rest looked up from reference TRBV5-6 and TRBJ2-1, is DAGVTQSPTHLIKTRGQQVTLRCSPKSGHDTVSWYQQALGQGPQFIFQYYEEEERQRGNFPDRFSGHQFPNYSSELNVNALLLGDSALYLCASSITGTSFYNEQFFGPGTRLTVL.

This clonotype is medium-sized (0.01 to 0.1%) within its sample. This chain joins TRBV20-1 and TRBJ1-1; D is unresolved. The CDR3 consists of 16 residues. Trimming left V 0 bases short and J 2 bases short, with 16 bases between. Germline assignment: CDR1 DFQATT and CDR2 SNEGSKA (reference sequence). The DNA of the CDR3 is TGCAGTGCTAGAGATCTCTTTAACCGAGGAAACACTGAAGCTTTCTTT. Its translation is CSARDLFNRGNTEAFF.

The V call is TRBV5-1, the J call TRBJ2-3, with D hard to call. V was trimmed by 4 bases and J by 0 bases, leaving 3 bases between them. The CDR3 runs to 12 residues. Germline CDR1 SGHRS, CDR2 YFSETQ. The DNA for the CDR3 is TGCGCCAGCAGCCCCAGCACAGATACGCAGTATTTT. Translating gives CASSPSTDTQYF.

The CDR3: CASSQDRGDYEQYF. The CDR3 region has the DNA TGCGCCAGCAGCCAAGATCGGGGGGACTACGAGCAGTACTTC. The V gene is TRBV4-1, the J gene TRBJ2-7, with 7 bases lining up with TRBD2. The V segment lost 0 bases and the J segment 3 bases; nucleotides outside the gene matches: 2. Germline assignment: CDR1 MGHRA and CDR2 YSYEKL. The CDR3 consists of 14 residues.